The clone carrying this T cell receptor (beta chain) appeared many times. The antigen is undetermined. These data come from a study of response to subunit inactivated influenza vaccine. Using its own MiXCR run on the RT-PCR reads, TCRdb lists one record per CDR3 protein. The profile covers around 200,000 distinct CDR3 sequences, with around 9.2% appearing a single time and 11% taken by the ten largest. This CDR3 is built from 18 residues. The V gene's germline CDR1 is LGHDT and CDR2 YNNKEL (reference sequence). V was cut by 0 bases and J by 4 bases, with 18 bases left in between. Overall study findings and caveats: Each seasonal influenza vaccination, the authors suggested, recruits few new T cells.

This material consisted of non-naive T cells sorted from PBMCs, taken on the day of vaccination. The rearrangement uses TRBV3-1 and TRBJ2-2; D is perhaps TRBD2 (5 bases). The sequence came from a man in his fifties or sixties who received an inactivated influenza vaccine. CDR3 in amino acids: CASSQDIRAHAGTGELFF. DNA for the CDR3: TGTGCCAGCAGCCAAGATATTCGGGCGCATGCGGGCACCGGGGAGCTGTTTTTT. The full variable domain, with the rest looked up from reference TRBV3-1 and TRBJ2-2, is DTAVSQTPKYLVTQMGNDKSIKCEQNLGHDTMYWYKQDSKKFLKIMFSYNNKELIINETVPNRFSPKSPDKAHLNLHINSLELGDSAVYFCASSQDIRAHAGTGELFFGEGSRLTVL.